This T cell receptor (beta chain) derives from a study of breast tumors, draining lymph nodes, adjacent tissues. Overall study results and limits: Tumor TCR diversity was below lymph nodes but above nontumor tissue. Compared with basal-like, luminal-like tumors shared significantly more repertoire with nontumor tissue. Data only fit, rather than demonstrated, lymph node origin of most tumor T cells.

In TCRdb, the multiplex PCR reads were re-called with MiXCR into one record per CDR3 protein. The table lists some 140,000 distinct CDR3 sequences, 21% of them singletons. Samples came from axillary lymph nodes draining the breast cancer. This clonotype was seen repeatedly, ten times or more. Antigen: not known. The CDR3 loop spans 18 amino acids. The V gene end was trimmed by 1 base and the J gene end by 1 base; junction bases not matched to a gene: 9. Germline lookup yields CDR1 SGDLS and CDR2 YYNGEE. This TCR derives from a female donor with breast cancer. Some clones in this sample may be carry-over from other donors' samples. The chain combines TRBV9 with TRBJ2-1, with TRBD2 matching 9 bases. Sequencing used axillary lymph node tissue. CDR3 sequence: CASSVSAGGSSSYNEQFF. CDR3 sequence (DNA): TGTGCCAGCAGCGTAAGCGCGGGAGGGAGTAGTTCCTACAATGAGCAGTTCTTC. The full variable domain, completed using reference TRBV9 and TRBJ2-1, is DSGVTQTPKHLITATGQRVTLRCSPRSGDLSVYWYQQSLDQGLQFLIQYYNGEERAKGNILERFSAQQFPDLHSELNLSSLELGDSALYFCASSVSAGGSSSYNEQFFGPGTRLTVL.